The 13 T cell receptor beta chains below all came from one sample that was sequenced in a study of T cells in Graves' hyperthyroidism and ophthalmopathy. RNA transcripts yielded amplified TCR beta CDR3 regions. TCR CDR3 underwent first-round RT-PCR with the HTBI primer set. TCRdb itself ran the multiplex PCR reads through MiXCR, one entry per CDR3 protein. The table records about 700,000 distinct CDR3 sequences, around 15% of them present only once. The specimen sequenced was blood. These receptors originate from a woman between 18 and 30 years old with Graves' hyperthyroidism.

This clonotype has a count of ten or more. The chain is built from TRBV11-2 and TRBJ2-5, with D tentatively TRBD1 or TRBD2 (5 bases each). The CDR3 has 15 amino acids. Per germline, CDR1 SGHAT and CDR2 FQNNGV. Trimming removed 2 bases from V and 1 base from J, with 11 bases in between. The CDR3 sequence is CASSLTGGPQETQYF. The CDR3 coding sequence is TGTGCCAGCAGCTTAACAGGAGGTCCCCAAGAGACCCAGTACTTC.

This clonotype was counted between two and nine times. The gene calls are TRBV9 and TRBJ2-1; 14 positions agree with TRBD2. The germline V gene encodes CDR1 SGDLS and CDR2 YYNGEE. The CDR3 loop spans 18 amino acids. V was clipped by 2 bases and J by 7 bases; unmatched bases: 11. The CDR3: CASSVGLAGATDRNEQFF. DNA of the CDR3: TGTGCCAGCAGCGTGGGACTAGCGGGAGCTACTGATCGGAATGAGCAGTTCTTC.

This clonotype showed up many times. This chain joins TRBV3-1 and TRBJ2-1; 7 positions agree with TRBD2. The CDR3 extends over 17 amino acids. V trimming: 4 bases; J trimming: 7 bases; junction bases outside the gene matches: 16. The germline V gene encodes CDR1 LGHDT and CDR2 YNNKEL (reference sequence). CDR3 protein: CASSLSGVAGDVNEQFF. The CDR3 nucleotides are TGTGCCAGCAGCCTCTCCGGGGTGGCGGGAGATGTAAATGAGCAGTTCTTC.

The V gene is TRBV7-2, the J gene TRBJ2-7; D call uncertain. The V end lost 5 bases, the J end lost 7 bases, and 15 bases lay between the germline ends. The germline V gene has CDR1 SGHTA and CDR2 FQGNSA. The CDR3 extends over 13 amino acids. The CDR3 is CASSPARLWEQYF. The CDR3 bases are TGTGCCAGCAGCCCCGCCCGGTTGTGGGAGCAGTACTTC.

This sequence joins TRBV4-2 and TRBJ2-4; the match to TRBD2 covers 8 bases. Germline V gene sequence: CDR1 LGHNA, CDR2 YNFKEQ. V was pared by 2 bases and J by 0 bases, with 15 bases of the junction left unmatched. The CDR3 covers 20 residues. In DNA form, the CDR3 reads TGTGCCAGCAGCCAACCCAAGCGGGGGAGGGGACTACTAGCCAAAAACATTCAGTACTTC. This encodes CASSQPKRGRGLLAKNIQYF.

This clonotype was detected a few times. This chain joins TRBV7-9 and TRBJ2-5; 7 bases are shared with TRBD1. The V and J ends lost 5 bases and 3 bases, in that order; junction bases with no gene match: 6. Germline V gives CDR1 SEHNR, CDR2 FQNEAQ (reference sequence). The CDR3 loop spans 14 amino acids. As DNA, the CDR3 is TGTGCCAGCAGCGCGAGGGGGACAGAAGAGACCCAGTACTTC. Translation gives CASSARGTEETQYF.

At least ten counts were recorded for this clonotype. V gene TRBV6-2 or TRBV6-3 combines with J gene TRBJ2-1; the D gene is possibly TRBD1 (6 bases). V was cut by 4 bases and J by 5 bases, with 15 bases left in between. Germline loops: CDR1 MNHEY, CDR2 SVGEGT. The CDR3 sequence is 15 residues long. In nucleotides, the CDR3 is TGTGCCAGCAGTTCGTACAGGACAGTCGACAATGAGCAGTTCTTC. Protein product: CASSSYRTVDNEQFF.

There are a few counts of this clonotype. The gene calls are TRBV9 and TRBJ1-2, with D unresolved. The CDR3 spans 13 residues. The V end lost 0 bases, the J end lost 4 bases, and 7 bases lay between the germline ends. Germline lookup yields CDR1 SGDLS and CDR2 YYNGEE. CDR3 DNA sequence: TGTGCCAGCAGCGTAGGGGGAGTCTATGGCTACACCTTC. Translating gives CASSVGGVYGYTF.

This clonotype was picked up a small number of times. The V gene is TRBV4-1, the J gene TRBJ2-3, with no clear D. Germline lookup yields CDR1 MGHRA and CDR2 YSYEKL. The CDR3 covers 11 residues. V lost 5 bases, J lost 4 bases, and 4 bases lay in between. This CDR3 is CASSTSDTQYF. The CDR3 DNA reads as TGCGCCAGCAGCACTTCAGATACGCAGTATTTT.

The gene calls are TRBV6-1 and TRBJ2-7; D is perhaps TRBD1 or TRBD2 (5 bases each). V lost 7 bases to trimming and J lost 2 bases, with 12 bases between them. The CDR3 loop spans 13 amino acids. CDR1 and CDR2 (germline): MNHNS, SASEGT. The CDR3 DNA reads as TGTGCCAGCACTCGGGACGGAGCCTACGAGCAGTACTTC. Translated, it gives CASTRDGAYEQYF.

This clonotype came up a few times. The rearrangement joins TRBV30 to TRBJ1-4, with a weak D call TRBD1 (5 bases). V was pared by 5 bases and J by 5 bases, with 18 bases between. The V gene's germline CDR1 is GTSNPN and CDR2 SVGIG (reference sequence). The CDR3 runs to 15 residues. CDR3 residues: CAWGGLGTGNEKLFF. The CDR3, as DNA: TGTGCCTGGGGGGGACTCGGGACGGGGAATGAAAAACTGTTTTTT.

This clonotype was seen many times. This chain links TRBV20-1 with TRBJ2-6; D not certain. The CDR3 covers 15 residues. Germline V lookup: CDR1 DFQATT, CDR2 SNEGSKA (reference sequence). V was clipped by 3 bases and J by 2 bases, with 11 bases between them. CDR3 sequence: CSARDRVAGANVLTF. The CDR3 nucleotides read TGCAGTGCTAGGGACCGCGTGGCTGGGGCCAACGTCCTGACTTTC.

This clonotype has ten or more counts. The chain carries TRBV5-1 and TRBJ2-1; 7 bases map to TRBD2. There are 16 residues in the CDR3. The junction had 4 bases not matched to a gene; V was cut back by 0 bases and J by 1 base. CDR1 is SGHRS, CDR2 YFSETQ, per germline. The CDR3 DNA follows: TGCGCCAGCAGCTTGGGGGCTAGCGGTTCCTACAATGAGCAGTTCTTC. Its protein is CASSLGASGSYNEQFF.